The 21 T cell receptor beta chains listed next were all sequenced from one sample in a study of radiation and T cells in renal cell carcinoma. Profiling relied on immunoSEQ multiplex PCR, and the TCRdb table lists in-frame clones only, not all of them. The sample holds about 140,000 clones, approximately 87% seen once. As to time point: baseline pretreatment blood. Indicated treatment: 15 Gy SBRT to primary tumor, nephrectomy 4 weeks later. This sample comprised blood, obtained from a patient whose treatment included radiotherapy and nephrectomy. The source is a woman aged 50 to 65 with renal cell carcinoma.

V is TRBV5-1 and J is TRBJ2-2; TRBD2 agrees at 10 bases. This CDR3 is built from 18 residues. Germline V lookup: CDR1 SGHRS, CDR2 YFSETQ. Trimming cost V 1 base and J 1 base; bases outside gene matches: 7. The CDR3 region is CASSLNQREGLNTGELFF. DNA for the CDR3: TGCGCCAGCAGCTTGAATCAGCGGGAGGGCCTGAACACCGGGGAGCTGTTTTTT.

The chain carries TRBV5-1 and TRBJ1-2, with TRBD1 as a possible D gene (6 bases). There are 16 residues in the CDR3. V was pared by 3 bases and J by 0 bases, with 15 bases between. Per the germline V gene, CDR1 is SGHRS and CDR2 is YFSETQ. The CDR3 nucleotides read TGCGCCAGCAGCTGGGAGGGGGACGGAGCTAACTATGGCTACACCTTC. Amino acid sequence: CASSWEGDGANYGYTF.

The chain employs TRBV6-6 and TRBJ2-7, with TRBD1 matching over 10 bases. The CDR3 runs 13 residues. The V gene end was trimmed by 10 bases and the J gene end by 6 bases; junction bases not matched to a gene: 9. Germline V CDR1 and CDR2: MNHNY, SVGAGI (reference sequence). The CDR3, as DNA: TGTGCCATCTCGGCCGGGACAGGGGCCGAGCAGTACTTC. Protein product: CAISAGTGAEQYF.

The chain carries TRBV30 and TRBJ1-1; D not certain. Germline V gives CDR1 GTSNPN, CDR2 SVGIG (reference sequence). V lost 0 bases, J lost 1 base, and 6 bases lay in between. This CDR3 has 13 residues. The CDR3 region has the DNA TGTGCCTGGAGTGTACTAGGGAACACTGAAGCTTTCTTT. It codes for CAWSVLGNTEAFF.

The V call is TRBV19, the J call TRBJ1-2; 7 bases are shared with TRBD1. Unmatched junction bases numbered 5, after V lost 0 bases and J lost 10 bases. Germline V gene sequence: CDR1 LNHDA, CDR2 SQIVND (reference sequence). This CDR3 is built from 13 residues. Here the CDR3 reads CASSIEGTELYTF. DNA of the CDR3: TGTGCCAGTAGTATAGAAGGGACAGAGCTCTACACCTTC.

The chain is built from TRBV2 and TRBJ2-7, with D uncertain. V was cut by 3 bases and J by 2 bases, with 14 bases left in between. Germline loops: CDR1 SNHLY, CDR2 FYNNEI. The CDR3 is 15 residues long. The CDR3 region has the DNA TGTGCCAGCAGTGATTTAGTAGGGAACCCCTACGAGCAGTACTTC. It is translated as CASSDLVGNPYEQYF.

Only a few counts were recorded for this clone. This chain joins TRBV5-1 and TRBJ2-7, with D unclear. From germline, CDR1 is SGHRS and CDR2 YFSETQ. The CDR3 runs 11 residues. Here the CDR3 reads CGPQSYYEQYF. In DNA, the CDR3 is TGCGGACCGCAGAGCTATTACGAGCAGTACTTC.

V is TRBV18 and J is TRBJ1-4, with D possibly being TRBD1 (5 bases). V lost 5 bases and J 6 bases, leaving 13 bases between the germline ends. The V gene's germline CDR1 is KGHSH and CDR2 LQKENI. The length of the CDR3 is 14 residues. The CDR3 reads CASSETVSDEKLFF. The CDR3, as DNA: TGTGCCAGCTCAGAGACAGTTTCCGATGAAAAACTGTTTTTT.

This sequence joins TRBV29-1 and TRBJ1-6; TRBD1 is a possible D gene (6 bases). This CDR3 spans 13 amino acids. V was shortened by 6 bases and J by 9 bases, with 15 bases between the two germline ends. Germline CDR1 and CDR2: SQVTM and ANQGSEA. The CDR3 region is CSVSKGVGSPLHF. The CDR3 DNA reads TGCAGCGTCTCTAAGGGGGTTGGTTCACCCCTCCACTTT. The variable domain in full, with the rest retrieved from reference TRBV29-1 and TRBJ1-6, is SAVISQKPSRDICQRGTSLTIQCQVDSQVTMMFWYRQQPGQSLTLIATANQGSEATYESGFVIDKFPISRPNLTFSTLTVSNMSPEDSSIYLCSVSKGVGSPLHFGNGTRLTVT.

The genes are TRBV7-2 and TRBJ1-1; D unclear. V shed 0 bases and J shed 4 bases, with 12 bases lying between them. Per the germline V gene, CDR1 is SGHTA and CDR2 is FQGNSA. There are 15 residues in the CDR3. Here the CDR3 reads CASSLAPGVGTEAFF. Written as DNA, the CDR3 is TGTGCCAGCAGCTTAGCGCCAGGCGTGGGCACTGAAGCTTTCTTT.

The rearrangement uses TRBV30 and TRBJ1-5; 7 bases are shared with TRBD1. The CDR3 totals 13 residues. Germline V gene lookup returns CDR1 GTSNPN and CDR2 SVGIG (reference sequence). V shed 1 base and J 8 bases; nucleotides not matched to a gene: 5. The CDR3 DNA follows: TGTGCCTGGAGTGACAGGGGCGTTAAGCCCCAGCATTTT. Its translation is CAWSDRGVKPQHF.

The rearrangement links TRBV4-2 to TRBJ2-7; D gene ambiguous. Germline assignment: CDR1 LGHNA and CDR2 YNFKEQ. This CDR3 has 15 amino acids. Trimming shortened V by 1 base and J by 3 bases, and 13 bases separated the two germline ends. The CDR3 DNA follows: TGTGCCAGCAGCCAAGCGGAGCGAACATACTACGAGCAGTACTTC. Its translation is CASSQAERTYYEQYF.

V is TRBV15 and J is TRBJ2-5, with 7 positions matching TRBD2. CDR1 LNHNV and CDR2 YYDKDF come from the germline V gene (reference sequence). CDR3 length: 14 residues. Unmatched junction bases numbered 4, after V lost 3 bases and J lost 3 bases. The CDR3 DNA follows: TGTGCCACCAGCAGCGGGCTAGCGGAAGAGACCCAGTACTTC. Amino acids: CATSSGLAEETQYF. Full variable domain (outside the CDR3, taken from reference TRBV15 and TRBJ2-5): DAMVIQNPRYQVTQFGKPVTLSCSQTLNHNVMYWYQQKSSQAPKLLFHYYDKDFNNEADTPDNFQSRRPNTSFCFLDIRSPGLGDTAMYLCATSSGLAEETQYFGPGTRLLVL.

V is TRBV5-1 and J is TRBJ1-4; 9 nucleotides agree with TRBD1. This CDR3 has 14 amino acids. J lost 8 bases, V lost 4 bases, and 6 bases had no gene match. The germline V gene encodes CDR1 SGHRS and CDR2 YFSETQ. CDR3 in DNA: TGCGCCAGCAGCGCGGGACAGGGCGGAGAAAAACTGTTTTTT. This sequence encodes CASSAGQGGEKLFF.

This clone was picked up one time. The V call is TRBV19, the J call TRBJ1-5; D may be TRBD1 (6 bases). Germline CDR1 LNHDA, CDR2 SQIVND (reference sequence). The CDR3 consists of 15 residues. Trimming removed 4 bases from V and 6 bases from J, with 16 bases in between. CDR3 region: CASSTPGQRGQPQHF. The CDR3 coding sequence is TGTGCCAGTAGTACTCCGGGACAACGGGGTCAGCCCCAGCATTTT.

CDR3 residues: CASSVGQAEKLFF. The CDR3 nucleotides read TGTGCCAGCAGCGTAGGGCAAGCGGAAAAACTGTTTTTT. The rearrangement joins TRBV9 to TRBJ1-4; D not certain. The CDR3 totals 13 residues. Germline assignment: CDR1 SGDLS and CDR2 YYNGEE. V lost 0 bases, J lost 8 bases, and 8 bases lay in between.

This chain connects TRBV9 to TRBJ1-6, with a possible D match to TRBD1 (6 bases). CDR1 is SGDLS, CDR2 YYNGEE, per germline. The CDR3 spans 15 residues. Trimming stripped 3 bases from V and 7 bases from J, with 14 bases between. The CDR3 DNA reads as TGTGCCAGCAGCGCCTCTCACGACAGGAATTCACCCCTCCACTTT. It translates to CASSASHDRNSPLHF.

This clone was counted once. The V gene is TRBV19, the J gene TRBJ1-5; TRBD1 aligns across 7 bases. CDR1 and CDR2 from the germline V gene are LNHDA and SQIVND (reference sequence). V gave up 1 base and J gave up 7 bases; unmatched junction bases: 4. This CDR3 is built from 14 residues. The CDR3 nucleotides are TGTGCCAGTAGTATAGTACAGGGGAGACAGCCCCAGCATTTT. This translates into CASSIVQGRQPQHF.

The chain combines TRBV18 with TRBJ2-3; 10 bases agree with TRBD2. Losses at the gene ends were 4 bases for V and 5 bases for J; bases not matched to a gene: 6. Germline values: CDR1 KGHSH, CDR2 LQKENI. CDR3 length: 15 amino acids. The CDR3 DNA reads as TGTGCCAGCTCACAACCGGGACTAGCGTTAGATACGCAGTATTTT. Its translation: CASSQPGLALDTQYF.

This clone was counted once. The rearrangement uses TRBV29-1 and TRBJ1-4; D is unresolved. Germline V gene data show CDR1 as SQVTM and CDR2 as ANQGSEA. V dropped 1 base and J dropped 8 bases, with 11 bases sitting between them. The CDR3 length is 13 residues. The CDR3 here is CSVEGRSGEKLFF. The CDR3 bases are TGCAGCGTTGAAGGTCGGTCGGGCGAAAAACTGTTTTTT.

The rearrangement links TRBV5-6 to TRBJ2-1, with no clear D. The ends were cut back, 4 bases at V and 3 bases at J, with 5 bases in the middle. This CDR3 comprises 12 residues. Germline V gives CDR1 SGHDT, CDR2 YYEEEE. The CDR3 DNA sequence: TGTGCCAGCAGCCCAGACTACAATGAGCAGTTCTTC. This encodes CASSPDYNEQFF.